What follows are 27 T cell receptor beta chains derived from one specimen sequenced in a study of tumor-infiltrating lymphocytes in primary liver carcinoma (dated by TCRdb to between 2016 and 2019). RNA from unsorted whole blood was extracted with TRIzol reagent, and germline DNA was obtained with the DNeasy Blood & Tissue kit. The sample was run on an Illumina HiSeq 2500. A constant-region primer and ProtoScript II reverse transcriptase were used to reverse-transcribe TCRbeta-specific cDNA from roughly 500 ng total RNA. Three nested multiplex PCR rounds, following a slightly modified ARM-PCR procedure, were used to build the TCRbeta libraries. The first two PCR rounds used multiplex TRBV1-TRBV30 forward primers with a Cbeta reverse primer, each for 10 cycles. In TCRdb, the public reads were trimmed at Q25 with fastp and aligned with MiXCR, with productive beta chains retained. One record per CDR3 amino acid sequence lists the most common genes and DNA. This sample is represented by just over 300,000 distinct CDR3 sequences; 50% to 60% of them were singletons. The top ten hold about a sixth of the sample.

Source material: peripheral blood. These receptors came from a woman aged 30 to 39 with primary liver carcinoma and hepatitis B virus infection.

Worth noting for this clonotype: This is likely a read error, given that the CDR3 carries no conserved phenylalanine or tryptophan at its end. The chain links TRBV4-1 to TRBJ1-4; D gene uncertain. This CDR3 has 15 residues. Trimming cost V 2 bases and J 4 bases, with 11 bases left between them. Germline V gene data show CDR1 as MGHRA and CDR2 as YSYEKL. The CDR3 nucleotides are TGCGCCAGCAGCCAAATAATATGGGATAATGAAAAACTGTTTTAT. Its translation is CASSQIIWDNEKLFY.

Notes on this clonotype: One end of the junction varies from germline; a read error may be responsible. The J gene is TRBJ2-3, the V gene TRBV6-2 or TRBV6-3; 9 nucleotides line up with TRBD2. The CDR3 covers 15 residues. The germline gives CDR1 MNHEY, CDR2 SVGEGT. The DNA of the CDR3 is TGTGCCAGCAGTCGATTAGCGGGAGTTACAGATACGCTGTATTTT. Translated: CASSRLAGVTDTLYF.

The V and J genes are TRBV7-8 and TRBJ2-7; D possibly corresponds to TRBD2 (6 bases). V was clipped by 5 bases and J by 5 bases, with 16 bases between them. CDR1 and CDR2 from the germline V gene are SGHVS and FQNEAQ. The CDR3 totals 14 residues. The CDR3 spells CASSPAGSGHEQYF. DNA of the CDR3: TGTGCCAGCAGCCCGGCCGGGAGTGGGCACGAGCAGTACTTC. The variable domain in full, completed from reference TRBV7-8 and TRBJ2-7, reads GAGVSQSPRYKVAKRGQDVALRCDPISGHVSLFWYQQALGQGPEFLTYFQNEAQLDKSGLPSDRFFAERPEGSVSTLKIQRTQQEDSAVYLCASSPAGSGHEQYFGPGTRLTVT.

This clonotype was counted ten times or more. The rearrangement joins TRBV6-6 to TRBJ1-5; 9 bases align to TRBD1. Germline CDR1 MNHNY, CDR2 SVGAGI (reference sequence). This CDR3 has 15 residues. J gave up 5 bases and V 4 bases, and 6 bases lay outside the gene matches. CDR3 in DNA: TGTGCCAGCAGTTGGGGACAGGGCCTCGATCAGCCCCAGCATTTT. This gives the protein CASSWGQGLDQPQHF.

In its sample, this clonotype was seen a few times. The chain recombines TRBV7-9 with TRBJ2-7; 7 bases match TRBD1. CDR3 length equals 14 residues. V dropped 5 bases and J dropped 3; count of bases not matched to a gene: 7. Germline CDR1 SEHNR, CDR2 FQNEAQ (reference sequence). The CDR3, as DNA: TGTGCCAGCAGCCCCCGGGACAGAGACTACGAGCAGTACTTC. This encodes CASSPRDRDYEQYF.

For this clonotype: An end of the junction differs from the germline gene, which may be a read error. J is TRBJ2-2 and V is TRBV5-1; maybe TRBD2 (6 bases). This CDR3 has 13 residues. Germline assignment: CDR1 SGHRS and CDR2 YFSETQ. CDR3 DNA: TGCGCCAGCAGCTTGGACGGGACTGGGGGGCTGTTTTTT. Translation: CASSLDGTGGLFF.

The J gene is TRBJ2-7, the V gene TRBV28; 8 nucleotides line up with TRBD2. The CDR3 runs 14 residues. Germline V lookup: CDR1 MDHEN, CDR2 SYDVKM. Trimming removed 7 bases from V and 3 bases from J; junction bases left unmatched: 8. The CDR3 sequence is CASIRGGQDYEQYF. The CDR3 bases are TGTGCCAGCATCCGGGGGGGGCAAGACTACGAGCAGTACTTC.

On this clonotype: A much larger clone lies a single base off, so this may be a read error. The genes are TRBV4-2 and TRBJ2-7; TRBD2 agrees at 10 bases. Germline V gene sequence: CDR1 LGHNA, CDR2 YNFKEQ. This CDR3 is built from 17 residues. Written as DNA, the CDR3 is TGTGCCAGCAGCCAAGCTAGCGGGAGTAACCCGCCCTACGTGCAGTACTTC. This sequence encodes CASSQASGSNPPYVQYF.

This rearrangement joins TRBV29-1 to TRBJ2-3, with D possibly TRBD1 on 5 matching bases. Trimming shortened V by 7 bases and J by 0 bases, and 14 bases separated the two germline ends. Germline CDR1 reads SQVTM; CDR2 reads ANQGSEA. The CDR3 covers 14 residues. The CDR3 DNA reads as TGCAGCGGAAAGACAGTTCCTAGCACAGATACGCAGTATTTT. Translating gives CSGKTVPSTDTQYF.

Comment on this clonotype: This may be a read error, as it is one base from a much larger clone. This sequence joins TRBV12-3 or TRBV12-4 and TRBJ2-1, with D tentatively TRBD2 (6 bases). The CDR3 runs to 16 residues. CDR3 DNA sequence: TGTGTCAGCAGCCAGTTGGGCGGGACGTCCGGAAATGAGCAGTTCTTC. This sequence encodes CVSSQLGGTSGNEQFF.

Note on this clonotype: The junction and the germline gene differ at one end; a read error may be behind it. This rearrangement joins TRBV11-1 to TRBJ1-2, with unresolved D. The CDR3 consists of 13 residues. CDR1 is SGHAT and CDR2 is FQDESV in the germline V gene (reference sequence). CDR3 amino acids: CANSFDERYGYTF. CDR3 DNA: TGTGCCAACAGCTTCGACGAAAGATATGGCTACACCTTC. The full variable domain, rest sourced from reference TRBV11-1 and TRBJ1-2, is EAEVAQSPRYKITEKSQAVAFWCDPISGHATLYWYRQILGQGPELLVQFQDESVVDDSQLPKDRFSAERLKGVDSTLKIQPAELGDSAMYLCANSFDERYGYTFGSGTRLTVV.

The chain joins TRBV29-1 to TRBJ1-1; possibly TRBD1 for D (6 bases). Germline-derived CDR1 and CDR2 are SQVTM and ANQGSEA. V lost 0 bases to trimming and J lost 0 bases, with 11 bases between them. The CDR3 runs 15 residues. CDR3 amino acids: CSVEESRGMNTEAFF. The CDR3 nucleotides are TGCAGCGTTGAAGAGAGCAGGGGAATGAACACTGAAGCTTTCTTT.

This clonotype was seen a few times. This chain connects TRBV6-1 to TRBJ2-1, with TRBD2 matching 7 bases. This CDR3 comprises 15 residues. Trimming at V came to 3 bases and at J to 5 bases, leaving 7 bases not matched to a gene. CDR1 and CDR2 (germline): MNHNS, SASEGT. The CDR3, as DNA: TGTGCCAGCAGTGATCCGGGACGGGGGGACAATGAGCAGTTCTTC. It specifies CASSDPGRGDNEQFF.

Of note for this clonotype: A much larger clone is a single base away; this may be a read error. V gene TRBV12-3 or TRBV12-4 combines with J gene TRBJ2-1; 7 nucleotides line up with TRBD1. CDR3 length equals 14 residues. The V gene end was trimmed by 3 bases and the J gene end by 9 bases; junction bases not matched to a gene: 8. CDR3 DNA: TGTGCCAGCAGTTTTACAGGGGTATGGATTGAGCAGTTCTTC. The encoded protein is CASSFTGVWIEQFF.

Worth noting for this clonotype: This may stem from a read error, because a much larger clone lies one nucleotide away. The chain recombines TRBV12-3 or TRBV12-4 with TRBJ1-5; D unclear. This CDR3 region has 12 residues. The chain's CDR3 is CTSSFSDQPQHF. In nucleotides, the CDR3 is TGTACCAGCAGTTTTTCTGATCAGCCCCAGCATTTT.

On this clonotype itself: A read error may explain this, as a much larger clone is one base away. The chain couples TRBV5-6 to TRBJ2-5; D is perhaps TRBD2 (6 bases). The CDR3 is 14 amino acids. V lost 0 bases and J lost 5, with 11 bases in between. CDR1 SGHDT and CDR2 YYEEEE come from the germline V gene. DNA of the CDR3: TGTGCCAGCAGCTTGGTGACTAGAGTGGAGACCCAGTACTTC. This encodes CASSLVTRVETQYF.

This chain connects TRBV6-6 to TRBJ1-2; 9 bases match TRBD1. V was clipped by 7 bases and J by 8 bases; unmatched bases: 11. There are 14 residues in the CDR3. Looked up from germline, CDR1 is MNHNY and CDR2 is SVGAGI (reference sequence). CDR3 amino acids: CASTMGQGFSGYTF. CDR3 nucleotides: TGTGCCAGCACTATGGGACAGGGATTTAGCGGCTACACCTTC.

A note on this clonotype: This clone may be a read error of a much larger clone one base away. V gene TRBV29-1 combines with J gene TRBJ2-1, with 8 bases fitting TRBD2. Germline values: CDR1 SQVTM, CDR2 ANQGSEA. There are 14 residues in the CDR3. CDR3 region: CSVGAFRTSNEQLF. As DNA, the CDR3 is TGCAGCGTTGGTGCCTTCCGGACTAGCAATGAGCAGCTCTTC.

As concerns this clonotype: It may be a read error: a sequence one base away is much more abundant. V is TRBV29-1 and J is TRBJ2-4; D is undetermined. The length of the CDR3 is 13 residues. CDR1 and CDR2 (germline): SQVTM, ANQGSEA. The CDR3 coding sequence is TGCAGCGTTAATCTAGGAGCCAAAAACGTTCAGTACTTC. Translation gives CSVNLGAKNVQYF.

Comment on this clonotype: A much larger clone lies a single base off, so this may be a read error. V and J are TRBV6-5 and TRBJ2-1, with D unresolved. Germline assignment: CDR1 MNHEY and CDR2 SVGAGI. The V and J ends lost 10 bases and 4 bases respectively, with 14 bases between them. This CDR3 region has 13 residues. The CDR3: CATSRLRYNEQFF. DNA of the CDR3: TGTGCCACCAGCAGGTTGAGATACAATGAGCAGTTCTTC.

The table lists this clonotype with a count of one. The germline gene is not matched at one end of the junction; a read error may be the cause. The V call is TRBV5-1, the J call TRBJ2-7; no clear D. Germline CDR1 reads SGHRS; CDR2 reads YFSETQ. The CDR3 totals 13 residues. The CDR3 DNA reads TGCGCCAGCAGCTCTCTAGGTTCCTACGATCAGTACTTC. It translates to CASSSLGSYDQYF. Complete variable domain (other parts from reference TRBV5-1 and TRBJ2-7): KAGVTQTPRYLIKTRGQQVTLSCSPISGHRSVSWYQQTPGQGLQFLFEYFSETQRNKGNFPGRFSGRQFSNSRSEMNVSTLELGDSALYLCASSSLGSYDQYFGPGTRLTVT.

On this clonotype itself: One end of the junction does not line up with germline, which may come from a read error. The chain has TRBV7-9 and TRBJ1-1, with a tentative D call TRBD1 (6 bases). Germline V gene data show CDR1 as SEHNR and CDR2 as FQNEAQ (reference sequence). The CDR3 runs 16 residues. In DNA form, the CDR3 reads TGTGCCAGCGGCTTAATTGCCGGGGGGCCGAGCACTGAAGCTTTCTTT. Translating gives CASGLIAGGPSTEAFF.

With regard to this clonotype: Relative to the germline gene, one junction end is altered; a read error may explain this. The genes are TRBV28 and TRBJ2-7; 10 positions match TRBD1. The germline gives CDR1 MDHEN, CDR2 SYDVKM. CDR3 length equals 13 residues. CDR3 sequence reads: CAISRDRGYEQYF. The CDR3 nucleotides read TGTGCCATCAGTCGGGACAGGGGTTACGAGCAGTACTTC.

This clonotype occurred many times. The rearrangement links TRBV12-3 or TRBV12-4 to TRBJ1-2, with a possible D match to TRBD1 (5 bases). V shed 6 bases and J shed 3 bases, with 17 bases lying between them. The CDR3 runs 15 residues. This CDR3 reads CASSFPGPLHYGYTF. CDR3 bases: TGTGCCAGCAGCTTTCCGGGACCGCTGCACTATGGCTACACCTTC.

The V call is TRBV12-3 or TRBV12-4, the J call TRBJ1-2, with D unresolved. CDR3 size: 13 residues. Trimming removed 5 bases from V and 5 bases from J, with 12 bases in between. The DNA of the CDR3 is TGTGCCAGCAGTCCCCTACGGGATTATGGCTACACCTTC. This translates into CASSPLRDYGYTF.

This clonotype has only a few counts. The gene calls are TRBV6-6 and TRBJ1-5; D ambiguous. Trimming left V 2 bases short and J 5 bases short, with 7 bases between. Germline V gene sequence: CDR1 MNHNY, CDR2 SVGAGI (reference sequence). The CDR3 runs to 13 residues. The CDR3 protein is CASSYSEDQPQHF. As DNA, the CDR3 is TGTGCCAGCAGTTACAGTGAGGATCAGCCCCAGCATTTT.

With regard to this clonotype: A read error may account for a junction end that differs from germline. The V call is TRBV6-6, the J call TRBJ2-2; tentatively, D is TRBD2 (6 bases). Germline CDR1 is MNHNY and CDR2 is SVGAGI (reference sequence). This CDR3 is built from 16 residues. DNA for the CDR3: TGTGCTAGCATCCGAGCAGGGACTCCTAAGACCGGGGAGCTGTTTTTT. Amino acid sequence: CASIRAGTPKTGELFF.